These 24 T cell receptor beta chains were all obtained from the same sample, sequenced in a study of shared clonotypes between healthy human individuals. Using immunoSEQ multiplex PCR, the repertoire was profiled, and TCRdb retains in-frame clones only, with some absent. The sample shows about 600,000 clones, more than 95% of them seen only once. The sequenced material came from naive CD4+ T cells sorted from blood. Specified subset: CD45RA+ positively selected. Every receptor here comes from a woman in her twenties or thirties in good health.

The chain links TRBV28 to TRBJ1-5, with 8 bases aligning to TRBD1. The junction had 11 bases not matched to a gene; V was cut back by 3 bases and J by 7 bases. Germline values: CDR1 MDHEN, CDR2 SYDVKM. This CDR3 is built from 16 residues. CDR3 coding DNA: TGTGCCAGCAGTTTCCACGCAGGGGGCGTGGGGCAGCCCCAGCATTTT. It is translated as CASSFHAGGVGQPQHF.

The rearrangement links TRBV29-1 to TRBJ1-2; possible D gene TRBD1, 5 bases. V was shortened by 8 bases and J by 2 bases, with 18 bases between the two germline ends. CDR1 is SQVTM, CDR2 ANQGSEA, per germline. The CDR3 is 14 residues long. The CDR3 reads CSPWDDLQNYGYTF. CDR3 bases: TGCAGCCCCTGGGACGACCTTCAGAACTATGGCTACACCTTC. The variable domain in full, completed from reference TRBV29-1 and TRBJ1-2, reads SAVISQKPSRDICQRGTSLTIQCQVDSQVTMMFWYRQQPGQSLTLIATANQGSEATYESGFVIDKFPISRPNLTFSTLTVSNMSPEDSSIYLCSPWDDLQNYGYTFGSGTRLTVV.

The chain joins TRBV7-7 to TRBJ2-3, with D possibly being TRBD1 or TRBD2 (6 bases each). Trimming took 3 bases from V and 6 from J, leaving 10 bases between them. The CDR3 runs 13 residues. Germline-derived CDR1 and CDR2 are SSHAT and FNYEAQ (reference sequence). The CDR3: CASSFGGADTQYF. CDR3 nucleotides: TGTGCCAGCAGCTTCGGGGGCGCGGATACGCAGTATTTT.

This chain links TRBV18 with TRBJ2-7, with 7 bases fitting TRBD1. The V gene end was trimmed by 6 bases and the J gene end by 0 bases; junction bases not matched to a gene: 8. The germline V gene has CDR1 KGHSH and CDR2 LQKENI. The length of the CDR3 is 15 residues. CDR3 bases: TGTGCCAGCTCGTACGACAGGGCAAGCTCCTACGAGCAGTACTTC. Amino acids: CASSYDRASSYEQYF.

V is TRBV2 and J is TRBJ1-1; maybe TRBD1 (5 bases). There are 14 residues in the CDR3. V dropped 7 bases and J dropped 2 bases, with 14 bases sitting between them. The germline V gene encodes CDR1 SNHLY and CDR2 FYNNEI. For the CDR3, the DNA is TGTGCCAGCAAGATCAGAGGGGACAACACTGAAGCTTTCTTT. It encodes CASKIRGDNTEAFF.

This rearrangement joins TRBV5-5 to TRBJ2-7, with 10 bases that match TRBD1. Germline loops: CDR1 SGHKS, CDR2 YYEKEE (reference sequence). There are 16 residues in the CDR3. The junction had 7 bases not matched to a gene; V was cut back by 0 bases and J by 4 bases. CDR3 DNA: TGTGCCAGCAGCTTGGGTCTCCCGGGACAGGGGTACGAGCAGTACTTC. Amino acid sequence: CASSLGLPGQGYEQYF. The whole variable domain, remainder taken from reference TRBV5-5 and TRBJ2-7, is DAGVTQSPTHLIKTRGQQVTLRCSPISGHKSVSWYQQVLGQGPQFIFQYYEKEERGRGNFPDRFSARQFPNYSSELNVNALLLGDSALYLCASSLGLPGQGYEQYFGPGTRLTVT.

The chain links TRBV5-1 to TRBJ2-1; D may match TRBD1 or TRBD2 (5 bases each). Germline lookup yields CDR1 SGHRS and CDR2 YFSETQ. V shed 0 bases and J shed 9 bases, with 25 bases lying between them. CDR3 length equals 18 residues. The CDR3 loop is CASSLGVRASAGVGEQFF. In nucleotides, the CDR3 is TGCGCCAGCAGCTTGGGGGTCAGGGCTAGTGCCGGGGTGGGTGAGCAGTTCTTC. The variable domain in full, with the rest retrieved from reference TRBV5-1 and TRBJ2-1, is KAGVTQTPRYLIKTRGQQVTLSCSPISGHRSVSWYQQTPGQGLQFLFEYFSETQRNKGNFPGRFSGRQFSNSRSEMNVSTLELGDSALYLCASSLGVRASAGVGEQFFGPGTRLTVL.

The V call is TRBV11-2, the J call TRBJ1-5, with TRBD1 matching over 8 bases. Germline CDR1 reads SGHAT; CDR2 reads FQNNGV. This CDR3 comprises 16 residues. J gave up 2 bases and V 4 bases, and 7 bases lay outside the gene matches. The CDR3 spells CASSSDRGIGNQPQHF. CDR3 coding DNA: TGTGCCAGCAGCTCAGACAGGGGAATTGGCAATCAGCCCCAGCATTTT. The full variable domain, with the rest looked up from reference TRBV11-2 and TRBJ1-5, is EAGVAQSPRYKIIEKRQSVAFWCNPISGHATLYWYQQILGQGPKLLIQFQNNGVVDDSQLPKDRFSAERLKGVDSTLKIQPAKLEDSAVYLCASSSDRGIGNQPQHFGDGTRLSIL.

This clone was observed once. The same CDR3 can be traced to other DNA sequences in this sample. This sequence joins TRBV5-1 and TRBJ1-1; D unclear. Germline CDR1 is SGHRS and CDR2 is YFSETQ. V lost 0 bases, J lost 5 bases, and 8 bases lay in between. This CDR3 has 13 residues. Written as DNA, the CDR3 is TGCGCCAGCAGCTTGGAAGGAGAAACTGAAGCTTTCTTT. Protein: CASSLEGETEAFF.

This clone was detected once. The V call is TRBV5-1, the J call TRBJ2-6; D unclear. Per germline, CDR1 SGHRS and CDR2 YFSETQ. Trimming left V 4 bases short and J 0 bases short, with 11 bases between. The CDR3 runs 16 residues. As DNA, the CDR3 is TGCGCCAGCAGCGGGTCGCAGCTCTCTGGGGCCAACGTCCTGACTTTC. Translation: CASSGSQLSGANVLTF.

V usage is TRBV5-1 and J usage is TRBJ2-3; a weak D match, TRBD2 (5 bases). CDR1 and CDR2 from the germline V gene are SGHRS and YFSETQ. V lost 5 bases and J 5 bases, leaving 12 bases between the germline ends. The CDR3 extends over 13 amino acids. The CDR3 is CASSPSRGDTQYF. In DNA, the CDR3 is TGCGCCAGCAGTCCCTCTCGGGGAGATACGCAGTATTTT.

The genes are TRBV6-6 and TRBJ2-1, with 9 bases fitting TRBD1. The V gene end was trimmed by 6 bases and the J gene end by 7 bases; junction bases not matched to a gene: 4. This CDR3 is built from 13 residues. Per the germline V gene, CDR1 is MNHNY and CDR2 is SVGAGI (reference sequence). CDR3: CASRSGQGNEQFF. CDR3 sequence (DNA): TGTGCCAGCAGGTCGGGACAGGGTAATGAGCAGTTCTTC.

The chain carries TRBV6-4 and TRBJ1-1; D is perhaps TRBD1 (6 bases). CDR3 size: 17 residues. Germline assignment: CDR1 MRHNA and CDR2 SNTAGT. V shed 6 bases and J shed 1 base, with 21 bases lying between them. The CDR3 bases are TGTGCCAGCAGGTCTCTGGGGGGGGCACGGACGAACACTGAAGCTTTCTTT. Translating gives CASRSLGGARTNTEAFF.

The V gene is TRBV19, the J gene TRBJ2-7; weak D call: TRBD2 (6 bases). V lost 4 bases to trimming and J lost 2 bases, with 24 bases between them. The germline gives CDR1 LNHDA, CDR2 SQIVND (reference sequence). This CDR3 comprises 18 residues. CDR3 sequence (DNA): TGTGCCAGTAGTACAATCACACCCCGGGGGACTGGCGCCTACGAGCAGTACTTC. This translates into CASSTITPRGTGAYEQYF.

The rearrangement joins TRBV14 to TRBJ2-7; D gene unclear. V was clipped by 3 bases and J by 1 base, with 13 bases between them. This CDR3 is 15 amino acids long. Germline CDR1 is SGHDN and CDR2 is FVKESK. The CDR3 DNA reads TGTGCCAGCAGCCAGTCATCAGGATCTTCCTACGAGCAGTACTTC. Protein: CASSQSSGSSYEQYF.

The chain couples TRBV6-6 to TRBJ1-2; D gene ambiguous. Trimming took 9 bases from V and 8 from J, leaving 19 bases between them. The CDR3 has 13 residues. The germline V gene has CDR1 MNHNY and CDR2 SVGAGI (reference sequence). The CDR3 DNA reads TGTGCCAGTTCGGAATTAGGGCTGGGCGGCTACACCTTC. Translated, it gives CASSELGLGGYTF.

This CDR3 reads CASSLEVPYNEQFF. The CDR3, as DNA: TGTGCCAGCAGCTTAGAGGTGCCATACAATGAGCAGTTCTTC. The rearrangement links TRBV7-9 to TRBJ2-1; D gene uncertain. Trimming took off 1 base at V and 4 bases at J, with 8 bases between the two ends. Germline assignment: CDR1 SEHNR and CDR2 FQNEAQ (reference sequence). This CDR3 has 14 amino acids.

CDR3 in amino acids: CASSEATIYEQYF. In nucleotides, the CDR3 is TGTGCCAGCAGTGAAGCGACAATATACGAGCAGTACTTC. The rearrangement uses TRBV6-1 and TRBJ2-7; the D is unclear. Germline V CDR1 and CDR2: MNHNS, SASEGT. V was clipped by 0 bases and J by 4 bases, with 7 bases between them. The CDR3 is 13 residues long.

The chain is built from TRBV18 and TRBJ2-6; no firm D call. This CDR3 has 15 residues. The V and J ends lost 0 bases and 2 bases respectively, with 5 bases between them. Germline V gene sequence: CDR1 KGHSH, CDR2 LQKENI. The CDR3 sequence is CASSPPRTGANVLTF. DNA for the CDR3: TGTGCCAGCTCACCACCGAGGACTGGGGCCAACGTCCTGACTTTC.

This clone appeared a single time. The CDR3 loop reads CASSPGRRGPDTQYF. The CDR3 bases are TGTGCCAGCAGTCCAGGGAGACGCGGGCCAGATACGCAGTATTTT. The gene calls are TRBV28 and TRBJ2-3; D may be TRBD1 or TRBD2 (5 bases each). Germline V gene lookup returns CDR1 MDHEN and CDR2 SYDVKM. The V end lost 5 bases, the J end lost 4 bases, and 16 bases lay between the germline ends. The CDR3 spans 15 residues.

CDR3 sequence: CASSFILSSGANVLTF. CDR3 nucleotide sequence: TGTGCCAGCAGCTTTATTCTCAGCTCTGGGGCCAACGTCCTGACTTTC. The chain couples TRBV5-5 to TRBJ2-6; D gene unclear. The germline CDR1 and CDR2 sequences are SGHKS and YYEKEE (reference sequence). Trimming removed 2 bases at V and 0 bases at J, with 9 bases between. The CDR3 consists of 16 residues. Drawing the rest from reference TRBV5-5 and TRBJ2-6, the complete variable domain is DAGVTQSPTHLIKTRGQQVTLRCSPISGHKSVSWYQQVLGQGPQFIFQYYEKEERGRGNFPDRFSARQFPNYSSELNVNALLLGDSALYLCASSFILSSGANVLTFGAGSRLTVL.

The genes are TRBV18 and TRBJ2-5, with TRBD2 matching 12 bases. The DNA end is more similar to TRBJ2-7, so the J call may be wrong. The CDR3 length is 20 residues. CDR1 and CDR2 from the germline V gene are KGHSH and LQKENI. The CDR3 coding sequence is TGTGCCAGCTCACCGTGGCAGCCGGGACTAGCGGGTTTTAGCTCCTACGAGCAGTACTTC. This translates into CASSPWQPGLAGFSSYEQYF.

The chain uses TRBV4-1 and TRBJ2-2; TRBD2 matches at 13 bases. CDR1 MGHRA and CDR2 YSYEKL come from the germline V gene. V was pared by 0 bases and J by 4 bases, with 5 bases of the junction left unmatched. The CDR3 loop spans 18 amino acids. This CDR3 is CASSQDWGLAGSTGELFF. CDR3 nucleotides: TGCGCCAGCAGCCAAGATTGGGGACTAGCGGGAAGCACCGGGGAGCTGTTTTTT.

The V call is TRBV28, the J call TRBJ2-1; possibly TRBD1 for D (5 bases). Germline lookup yields CDR1 MDHEN and CDR2 SYDVKM. The CDR3 contains 16 residues. V lost 2 bases and J 4 bases, leaving 15 bases between the germline ends. DNA for the CDR3: TGTGCCAGCAGTTTAGTAGGGGTAGGGGCGTACAATGAGCAGTTCTTC. Translating gives CASSLVGVGAYNEQFF.